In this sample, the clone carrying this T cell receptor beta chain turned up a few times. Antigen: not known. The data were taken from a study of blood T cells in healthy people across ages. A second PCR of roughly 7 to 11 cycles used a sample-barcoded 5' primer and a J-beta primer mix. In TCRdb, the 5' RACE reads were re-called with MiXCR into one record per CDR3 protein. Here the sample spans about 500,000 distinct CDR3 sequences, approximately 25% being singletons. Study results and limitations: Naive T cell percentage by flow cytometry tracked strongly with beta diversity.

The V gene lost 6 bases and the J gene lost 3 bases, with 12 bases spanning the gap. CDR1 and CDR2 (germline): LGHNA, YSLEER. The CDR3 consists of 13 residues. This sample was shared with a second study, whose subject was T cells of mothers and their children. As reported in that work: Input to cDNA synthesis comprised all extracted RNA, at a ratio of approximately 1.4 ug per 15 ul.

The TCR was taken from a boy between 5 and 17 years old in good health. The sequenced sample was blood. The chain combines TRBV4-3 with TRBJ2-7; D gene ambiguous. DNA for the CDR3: TGCGCCAGCAGTGAGAGCAGATACTACGAGCAGTACTTC. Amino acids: CASSESRYYEQYF.